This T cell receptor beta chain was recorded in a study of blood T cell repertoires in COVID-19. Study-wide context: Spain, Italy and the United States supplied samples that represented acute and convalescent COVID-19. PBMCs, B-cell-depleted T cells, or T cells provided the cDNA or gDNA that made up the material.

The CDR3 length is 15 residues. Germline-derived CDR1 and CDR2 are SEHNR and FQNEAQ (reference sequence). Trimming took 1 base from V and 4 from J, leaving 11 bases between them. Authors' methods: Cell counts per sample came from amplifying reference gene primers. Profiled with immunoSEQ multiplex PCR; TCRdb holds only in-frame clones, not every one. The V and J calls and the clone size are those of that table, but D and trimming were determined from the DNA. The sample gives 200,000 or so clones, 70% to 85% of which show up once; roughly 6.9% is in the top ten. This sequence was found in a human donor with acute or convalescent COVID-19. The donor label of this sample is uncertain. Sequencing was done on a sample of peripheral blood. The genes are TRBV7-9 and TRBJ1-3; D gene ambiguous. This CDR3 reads CASSLVGQQGNTIYF. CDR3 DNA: TGTGCCAGCAGCTTAGTGGGCCAGCAAGGAAACACCATATATTTT.